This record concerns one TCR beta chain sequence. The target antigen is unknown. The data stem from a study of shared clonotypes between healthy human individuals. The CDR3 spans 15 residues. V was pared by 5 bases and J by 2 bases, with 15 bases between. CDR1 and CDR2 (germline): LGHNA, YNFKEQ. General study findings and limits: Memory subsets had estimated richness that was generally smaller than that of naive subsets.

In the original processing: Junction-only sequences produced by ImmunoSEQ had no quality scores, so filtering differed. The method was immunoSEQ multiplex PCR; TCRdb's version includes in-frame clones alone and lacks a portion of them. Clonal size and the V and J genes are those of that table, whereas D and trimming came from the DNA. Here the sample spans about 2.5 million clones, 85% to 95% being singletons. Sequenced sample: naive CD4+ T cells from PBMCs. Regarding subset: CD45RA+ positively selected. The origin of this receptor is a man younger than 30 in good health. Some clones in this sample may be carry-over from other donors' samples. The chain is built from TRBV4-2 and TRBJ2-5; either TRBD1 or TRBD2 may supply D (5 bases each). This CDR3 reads CASSKRGSAQETQYF. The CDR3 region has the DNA TGTGCCAGCAGCAAAAGGGGTAGCGCTCAAGAGACCCAGTACTTC.